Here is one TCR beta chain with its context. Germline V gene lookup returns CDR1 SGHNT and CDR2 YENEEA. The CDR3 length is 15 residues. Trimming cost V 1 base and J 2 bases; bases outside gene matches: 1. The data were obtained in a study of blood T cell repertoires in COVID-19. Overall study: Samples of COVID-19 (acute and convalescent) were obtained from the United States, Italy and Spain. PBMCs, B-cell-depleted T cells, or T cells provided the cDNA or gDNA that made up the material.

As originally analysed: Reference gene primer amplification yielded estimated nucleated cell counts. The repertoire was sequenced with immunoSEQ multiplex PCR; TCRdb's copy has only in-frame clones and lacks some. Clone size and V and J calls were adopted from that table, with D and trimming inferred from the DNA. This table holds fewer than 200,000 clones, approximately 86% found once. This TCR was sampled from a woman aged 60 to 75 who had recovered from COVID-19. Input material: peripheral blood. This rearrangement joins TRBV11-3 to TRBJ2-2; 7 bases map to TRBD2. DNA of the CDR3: TGTGCCAGCAGCTTAGGCGGGGGTAACACCGGGGAGCTGTTTTTT. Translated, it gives CASSLGGGNTGELFF.